The 9 T cell receptor beta chains below were found in one sample sequenced in a study of T cell repertoires in cytomegalovirus infection. Via MiXCR, TCRdb re-called the reads, giving one row per CDR3 protein. Of almost 550,000 distinct CDR3 sequences detected, more than 15% appear once; the ten largest clones hold more than 20%. The sequenced sample was CD8+ T cells from PBMCs. All receptors derive from a human donor in good health (CMV status not recorded). Some clones in this sample may be carry-over from other donors' samples.

This clonotype was detected ten times or more. The gene calls are TRBV7-9 and TRBJ2-7; 7 positions agree with TRBD2. After removal of 4 bases from V and 0 bases from J, the junction contained 6 bases not matched to a gene. The CDR3 contains 15 residues. Germline loops: CDR1 SEHNR, CDR2 FQNEAQ (reference sequence). CDR3 residues: CASSWSGGGSYEQYF. Written as DNA, the CDR3 is TGTGCCAGCAGCTGGTCGGGGGGAGGCTCCTACGAGCAGTACTTC.

The chain couples TRBV7-9 to TRBJ2-2; D tentatively reads TRBD1 or TRBD2 (5 bases each). The CDR3 sequence is 16 residues long. The V gene's germline CDR1 is SEHNR and CDR2 FQNEAQ (reference sequence). The V end was cut by 2 bases, the J end by 4 bases, with 14 bases between. As DNA, the CDR3 is TGTGCCAGCAGCTTACCGGGACGTGGGGGCACCGGGGAGCTGTTTTTT. Protein sequence: CASSLPGRGGTGELFF.

There are a few counts of this clonotype. The J gene is TRBJ2-5, the V gene TRBV28; TRBD2 matches 7 bases. CDR3 size: 16 residues. J lost 2 bases, V lost 6 bases, and 12 bases had no gene match. In germline, CDR1 is MDHEN, CDR2 SYDVKM. CDR3 protein: CASSPSGLAVQETQYF. CDR3 coding DNA: TGTGCCAGCAGCCCTTCCGGGCTAGCGGTTCAAGAGACCCAGTACTTC.

The J gene is TRBJ1-2, the V gene TRBV15, with D uncertain. There are 15 residues in the CDR3. Germline V lookup: CDR1 LNHNV, CDR2 YYDKDF (reference sequence). V dropped 0 bases and J dropped 7 bases, with 15 bases sitting between them. The CDR3 sequence is CATSREGQQRAGYTF. The CDR3 nucleotides read TGTGCCACCAGCAGAGAAGGGCAGCAACGGGCTGGCTACACCTTC.

This clonotype appeared once. V and J are TRBV19 and TRBJ1-5, with a weak D call TRBD1 (6 bases). The germline V gene encodes CDR1 LNHDA and CDR2 SQIVND (reference sequence). The V end lost 5 bases, the J end lost 9 bases, and 26 bases lay between the germline ends. The CDR3 length is 17 residues. CDR3 in DNA: TGTGCCAGTAGTTGGGGGTTGGGATCGACAGGTGGGAGGCCCCAGCATTTT. Encoded protein: CASSWGLGSTGGRPQHF. Variable domain in full (rest from reference TRBV19 and TRBJ1-5): DGGITQSPKYLFRKEGQNVTLSCEQNLNHDAMYWYRQDPGQGLRLIYYSQIVNDFQKGDIAEGYSVSREKKESFPLTVTSAQKNPTAFYLCASSWGLGSTGGRPQHFGDGTRLSIL.

This clonotype has a count of ten or more. The rearrangement joins TRBV6-6 to TRBJ2-1; D perhaps matches TRBD2 (6 bases). V dropped 4 bases and J dropped 0 bases, with 13 bases sitting between them. The CDR3 contains 16 residues. The germline V gene has CDR1 MNHNY and CDR2 SVGAGI (reference sequence). The CDR3 is CASSSPGGGSYNEQFF. Here the CDR3 DNA reads TGTGCCAGCAGTTCGCCCGGGGGAGGCTCCTACAATGAGCAGTTCTTC.

The chain uses TRBV30 and TRBJ1-6; D is uncertain. This CDR3 has 16 amino acids. CDR1 is GTSNPN and CDR2 is SVGIG in the germline V gene (reference sequence). Trimming left V 0 bases short and J 7 bases short, with 16 bases between. CDR3 coding DNA: TGTGCCTGGAGTGTACCTCTATTCCTGCCGAATTCACCCCTCCACTTT. Protein sequence: CAWSVPLFLPNSPLHF.

The J gene is TRBJ2-5, the V gene TRBV3-1, with a possible D match to TRBD2 (5 bases). The germline gives CDR1 LGHDT, CDR2 YNNKEL (reference sequence). V was trimmed by 4 bases and J by 1 base, leaving 10 bases between them. CDR3 length equals 14 residues. CDR3 amino acids: CASSPRRAQETQYF. The CDR3 DNA reads TGTGCCAGCAGCCCCCGGCGGGCCCAAGAGACCCAGTACTTC.

Comment on this clonotype: A much larger clonotype is one base distant, so this may be a read error. The V gene is TRBV12-3 or TRBV12-4, the J gene TRBJ1-2; D is possibly TRBD1 (5 bases). V was clipped by 6 bases and J by 6 bases, with 14 bases between them. CDR3 length: 13 amino acids. CDR3 region: CASSLRDFDGYTF. The DNA for the CDR3 is TGTGCCAGCAGCCTCCGGGACTTCGATGGCTACACCTTC.